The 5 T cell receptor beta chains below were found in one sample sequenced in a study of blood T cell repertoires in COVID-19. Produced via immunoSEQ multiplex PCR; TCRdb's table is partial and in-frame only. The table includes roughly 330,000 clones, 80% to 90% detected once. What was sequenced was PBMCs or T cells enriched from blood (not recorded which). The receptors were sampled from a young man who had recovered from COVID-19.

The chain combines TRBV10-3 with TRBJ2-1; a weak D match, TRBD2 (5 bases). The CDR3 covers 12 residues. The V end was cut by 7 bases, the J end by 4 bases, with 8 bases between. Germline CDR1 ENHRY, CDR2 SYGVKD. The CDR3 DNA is TGTGCCATCAACGGAGGTTACAATGAGCAGTTCTTC. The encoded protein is CAINGGYNEQFF.

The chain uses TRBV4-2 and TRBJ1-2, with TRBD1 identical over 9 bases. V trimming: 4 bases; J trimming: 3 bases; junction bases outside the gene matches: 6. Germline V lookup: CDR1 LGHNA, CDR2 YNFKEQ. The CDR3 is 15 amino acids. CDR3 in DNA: TGTGCCAGCAGCCCAGGGACAGGGAACTACTATGGCTACACCTTC. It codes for CASSPGTGNYYGYTF.

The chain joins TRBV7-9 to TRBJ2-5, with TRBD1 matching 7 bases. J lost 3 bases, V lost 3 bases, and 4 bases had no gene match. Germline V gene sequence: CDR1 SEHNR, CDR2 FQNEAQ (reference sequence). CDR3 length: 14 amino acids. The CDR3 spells CASSFRDRKETQYF. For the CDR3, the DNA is TGTGCCAGCAGCTTCCGGGACAGAAAAGAGACCCAGTACTTC.

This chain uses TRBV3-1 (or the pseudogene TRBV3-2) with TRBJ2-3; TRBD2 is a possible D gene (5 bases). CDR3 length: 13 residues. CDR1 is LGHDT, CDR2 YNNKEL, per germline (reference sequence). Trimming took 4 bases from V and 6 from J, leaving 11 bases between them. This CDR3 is CASSPLSGDTQYF. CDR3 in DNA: TGTGCCAGCAGCCCCCTGAGCGGTGATACGCAGTATTTT.

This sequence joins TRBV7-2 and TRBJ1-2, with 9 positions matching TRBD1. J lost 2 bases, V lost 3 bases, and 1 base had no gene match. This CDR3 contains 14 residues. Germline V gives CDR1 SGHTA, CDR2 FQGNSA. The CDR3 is CASSFGTGNYGYTF. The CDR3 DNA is TGTGCCAGCAGCTTTGGGACAGGGAACTATGGCTACACCTTC.